This is a list of T cell receptor beta chains from one sample in a study of beta chain features in type 1 diabetes. Sequencing used immunoSEQ multiplex PCR; TCRdb keeps in-frame clones, though not all of them. The table shows roughly 150,000 clones, with approximately 10% occurring only once. The sequencing sample was made of central memory CD4+ T cells from blood. Receptors originate from a woman aged 25 to 39 with type 1 diabetes. Both conserved end residues are part of each CDR3. Fields, in order: CDR3 protein, CDR3 DNA, V gene, D gene, J gene, clone size. The D gene is left open where the match is weak. The size field is filled for only some rows; it gives once, few, many or a size class.

CDR3aa: CAKGKGSGITNTQYF
CDR3nt: TGTGCTAAAGGAAAGGGTAGCGGGATTACTAATACGCAGTATTTT
v_gene: TRBV30
d_gene: TRBD2
j_gene: TRBJ2-3
abundance: .

CDR3aa: CASSIDHRREAYEQYF
CDR3nt: TGTGCCAGTAGTATAGATCACCGGAGGGAGGCCTACGAGCAGTACTTC
v_gene: TRBV19
d_gene: .
j_gene: TRBJ2-7
abundance: .

CDR3aa: CAIRSGVPDTDTQYF
CDR3nt: TGTGCCATCAGGTCCGGGGTTCCTGACACAGATACGCAGTATTTT
v_gene: TRBV10-3
d_gene: .
j_gene: TRBJ2-3
abundance: .

CDR3aa: CASSPPSLQETQYF
CDR3nt: TGTGCCAGCTCACCACCCTCTCTCCAAGAGACCCAGTACTTC
v_gene: TRBV18
d_gene: .
j_gene: TRBJ2-5
abundance: .

CDR3aa: CASRLGQGATEAFF
CDR3nt: TGTGCCAGCCGGCTGGGTCAGGGGGCCACTGAAGCTTTCTTT
v_gene: TRBV5-6
d_gene: TRBD1
j_gene: TRBJ1-1
abundance: few

CDR3aa: CASSFTGVVDGRTF
CDR3nt: TGTGCCAGCAGCTTCACAGGGGTTGTCGACGGACGCACCTTC
v_gene: TRBV11-2
d_gene: TRBD1
j_gene: TRBJ1-2
abundance: few

CDR3aa: CASSLFRLNTEAFF
CDR3nt: TGCGCCAGCAGCCTATTTAGACTAAACACTGAAGCTTTCTTT
v_gene: TRBV4-1
d_gene: .
j_gene: TRBJ1-1
abundance: many

CDR3aa: CASSAYRVGNEQFF
CDR3nt: TGTGCCAGCAGCGCCTACAGGGTAGGGAATGAGCAGTTCTTC
v_gene: TRBV9
d_gene: .
j_gene: TRBJ2-1
abundance: few

CDR3aa: CSVSLLNTEAFF
CDR3nt: TGCAGCGTGAGTTTGCTGAACACTGAAGCTTTCTTT
v_gene: TRBV29-1
d_gene: .
j_gene: TRBJ1-1
abundance: .

CDR3aa: CATSRAPRTGGANVLTF
CDR3nt: TGTGCCACCAGTAGGGCTCCAAGAACGGGGGGGGCCAACGTCCTGACTTTC
v_gene: TRBV15
d_gene: .
j_gene: TRBJ2-6
abundance: few

CDR3aa: CASSVLPGQGAREQYF
CDR3nt: TGTGCCAGCAGCGTCCTCCCGGGACAGGGGGCTAGGGAGCAGTACTTC
v_gene: TRBV9
d_gene: TRBD1
j_gene: TRBJ2-7
abundance: few

CDR3aa: CASSLSTPDQGWSKETQYF
CDR3nt: TGTGCCAGCAGTTTATCCACGCCCGACCAGGGCTGGTCAAAAGAGACCCAGTACTTC
v_gene: TRBV28
d_gene: .
j_gene: TRBJ2-5
abundance: few

CDR3aa: CAWSLTGGRETQYF
CDR3nt: TGTGCCTGGAGTTTGACAGGGGGCAGGGAGACCCAGTACTTC
v_gene: TRBV30
d_gene: TRBD1
j_gene: TRBJ2-5
abundance: few

CDR3aa: CASSLMSSGGTQYF
CDR3nt: TGTGCCAGCAGCTTAATGTCTAGCGGGGGGACCCAGTACTTC
v_gene: TRBV7-3
d_gene: TRBD2
j_gene: TRBJ2-5
abundance: few

CDR3aa: CASGQDGRPYNEQFF
CDR3nt: TGCGCCAGCGGCCAGGATGGTAGACCCTACAATGAGCAGTTCTTC
v_gene: TRBV5-1
d_gene: .
j_gene: TRBJ2-1
abundance: few

CDR3aa: CASRPDSYNYGYTF
CDR3nt: TGTGCCAGCCGGCCGGACAGTTATAACTATGGCTACACCTTC
v_gene: TRBV27
d_gene: .
j_gene: TRBJ1-2
abundance: few

CDR3aa: CASKSGQGYYGYTF
CDR3nt: TGTGCCAGCAAGTCCGGACAGGGCTACTATGGCTACACCTTC
v_gene: TRBV28
d_gene: TRBD1
j_gene: TRBJ1-2
abundance: .

CDR3aa: CASSEVEDSFEQYF
CDR3nt: TGTGCCAGCAGTGAAGTAGAAGATTCCTTCGAGCAGTACTTC
v_gene: TRBV25-1
d_gene: .
j_gene: TRBJ2-7
abundance: few

CDR3aa: CASTTSGPSIEGNEQFF
CDR3nt: TGTGCCTCTACGACTAGCGGGCCCTCGATTGAAGGTAATGAGCAGTTCTTC
v_gene: TRBV30
d_gene: TRBD2
j_gene: TRBJ2-1
abundance: .

CDR3aa: CASSFPLQNTGELFF
CDR3nt: TGCGCCAGCAGCTTCCCACTTCAGAACACCGGGGAGCTGTTTTTT
v_gene: TRBV5-1
d_gene: .
j_gene: TRBJ2-2
abundance: few

CDR3aa: CASSPSADTQYF
CDR3nt: TGTGCCAGCAGTCCGAGTGCCGATACGCAGTATTTT
v_gene: TRBV6-6
d_gene: .
j_gene: TRBJ2-3
abundance: .

CDR3aa: CASSPGRGGEETQYF
CDR3nt: TGCGCCAGCAGCCCGGGGCGGGGAGGAGAAGAGACCCAGTACTTC
v_gene: TRBV4-1
d_gene: .
j_gene: TRBJ2-5
abundance: few

CDR3aa: CASRTGTDYNEQFF
CDR3nt: TGTGCCAGCAGAACCGGGACAGACTACAATGAGCAGTTCTTC
v_gene: TRBV28
d_gene: TRBD1
j_gene: TRBJ2-1
abundance: .

CDR3aa: CASSSRTSGRGGWYNEQFF
CDR3nt: TGCGCCAGCAGCTCTCGGACTAGCGGCAGGGGTGGTTGGTACAATGAGCAGTTCTTC
v_gene: TRBV5-1
d_gene: TRBD2
j_gene: TRBJ2-1
abundance: .

CDR3aa: CASSIGGWYNEQFF
CDR3nt: TGTGCCAGTAGTATAGGAGGGTGGTACAATGAGCAGTTCTTC
v_gene: TRBV19
d_gene: .
j_gene: TRBJ2-1
abundance: .

CDR3aa: CASSGEVAGGVQPQHF
CDR3nt: TGTGCCAGTAGTGGTGAGGTGGCAGGGGGCGTTCAGCCCCAGCATTTT
v_gene: TRBV19
d_gene: TRBD1
j_gene: TRBJ1-5
abundance: .

CDR3aa: CAWSREGRISYTF
CDR3nt: TGTGCCTGGAGTCGAGAGGGTAGAATAAGCTACACCTTC
v_gene: TRBV30
d_gene: .
j_gene: TRBJ1-2
abundance: few

CDR3aa: CASSQDRIAGEQFF
CDR3nt: TGTGCCAGCAGCCAAGATCGTATAGCGGGCGAGCAGTTCTTC
v_gene: TRBV4-2
d_gene: TRBD2
j_gene: TRBJ2-1
abundance: many

CDR3aa: CASSPQPGSYTF
CDR3nt: TGTGCCAGCAGCCCACAACCAGGAAGCTACACCTTC
v_gene: TRBV7-3
d_gene: .
j_gene: TRBJ1-2
abundance: .

CDR3aa: CASSWRRGETQYF
CDR3nt: TGTGCCAGCAGCTGGCGACGGGGAGAGACCCAGTACTTC
v_gene: TRBV7-3
d_gene: .
j_gene: TRBJ2-5
abundance: .

CDR3aa: CASTRQGQGTEAFF
CDR3nt: TGTGCCAGCACCCGACAGGGGCAGGGCACTGAAGCTTTCTTT
v_gene: TRBV6-5
d_gene: TRBD1
j_gene: TRBJ1-1
abundance: .

CDR3aa: CSVGGPGLAVDEQFF
CDR3nt: TGCAGCGTTGGCGGGCCGGGACTAGCGGTCGATGAGCAGTTCTTC
v_gene: TRBV29-1
d_gene: TRBD2
j_gene: TRBJ2-1
abundance: few